Presented here are 18 T cell receptor beta chains from one specimen sequenced in a study of T cell repertoires in cytomegalovirus infection. TCRdb redid the calling of the reads with MiXCR, one entry per CDR3 protein. Here the sample spans some 230,000 distinct CDR3 sequences, under 25% being singletons. Input material: CD8+ T cells from PBMCs. The source of these receptors is a human donor in good health (CMV status not recorded). Some clones in this sample may be carry-over from other donors' samples.

On this clonotype: With a much larger clone just one base away, this may be a read error. The rearrangement links TRBV12-3 or TRBV12-4 to TRBJ2-7; TRBD2 matches at 8 bases. There are 12 residues in the CDR3. Trimming took 11 bases from V and 3 from J; bases not matched to a gene: 6. The CDR3 DNA is TGTGCCTCGGGAGGGGAACTCTACGAGCAGTACTTC. Translated, it gives CASGGELYEQYF.

J is TRBJ2-7 and V is TRBV28; D unclear. The CDR3 extends over 16 amino acids. V was trimmed by 5 bases and J by 2 bases, leaving 19 bases between them. Per the germline V gene, CDR1 is MDHEN and CDR2 is SYDVKM. Written as DNA, the CDR3 is TGTGCCAGCAGTACCACCTGGTCGGGTCCTCCCTACGAGCAGTACTTC. This codes for CASSTTWSGPPYEQYF.

This clonotype has more than one count but fewer than ten. This rearrangement joins TRBV9 to TRBJ2-1, with D tentatively TRBD1 or TRBD2 (5 bases each). This CDR3 has 13 amino acids. V was trimmed by 3 bases and J by 12 bases, leaving 16 bases between them. The germline gives CDR1 SGDLS, CDR2 YYNGEE. This CDR3 is CASSAGPTNGQFF. The CDR3 bases are TGTGCCAGCAGCGCGGGACCAACAAACGGGCAGTTCTTC.

There are many counts of this clonotype. The chain has TRBV7-2 and TRBJ1-5, with a tentative D call TRBD1 (6 bases). CDR3 length: 15 amino acids. Trimming removed 1 base at V and 5 bases at J, with 12 bases between. From germline, CDR1 is SGHTA and CDR2 FQGNSA. In DNA form, the CDR3 reads TGTGCCAGCAGCTTAGGGGGGAGGGGGGATCAGCCCCAGCATTTT. Translating it yields CASSLGGRGDQPQHF. Looking up the rest from reference TRBV7-2 and TRBJ1-5 gives the full variable domain: GAGVSQSPSNKVTEKGKDVELRCDPISGHTALYWYRQSLGQGLEFLIYFQGNSAPDKSGLPSDRFSAERTGGSVSTLTIQRTQQEDSAVYLCASSLGGRGDQPQHFGDGTRLSIL.

This clonotype was recorded at least ten times. The chain has TRBV7-2 and TRBJ2-1, with TRBD2 matching over 11 bases. The CDR3 loop spans 18 amino acids. V was clipped by 4 bases and J by 5 bases; unmatched bases: 13. The germline CDR1 and CDR2 sequences are SGHTA and FQGNSA. This chain's CDR3 is CASSWLGLAGGSNNEQFF. CDR3 in DNA: TGTGCCAGCAGCTGGTTGGGGCTAGCGGGGGGATCCAACAATGAGCAGTTCTTC.

This clonotype was detected only once. A much larger clone differs by one base, so this may be a read error. The chain links TRBV29-1 to TRBJ2-5; D possibly uses TRBD1 or TRBD2 (5 bases each). Germline V lookup: CDR1 SQVTM, CDR2 ANQGSEA. The CDR3 length is 13 residues. The CDR3 region is CSVGDPNPETRYF. CDR3 bases: TGCAGCGTTGGGGACCCGAACCCAGAGACCCGGTACTTC.

The genes are TRBV29-1 and TRBJ1-1; D is undetermined. With 6 bases removed from V and 0 bases from J, the gap between germline ends came to 11 bases. Germline V gives CDR1 SQVTM, CDR2 ANQGSEA. The CDR3 runs to 13 residues. CDR3 nucleotide sequence: TGCAGCGTCTCCGGCGGGGTGAACACTGAAGCTTTCTTT. It codes for CSVSGGVNTEAFF.

This clonotype was picked up many times. CDR3 in amino acids: CASSSPREPIPYEQYF. The CDR3 DNA follows: TGTGCCAGCAGCTCTCCCAGGGAACCAATACCCTACGAGCAGTACTTC. V usage is TRBV7-2 and J usage is TRBJ2-7; maybe TRBD1 (5 bases). CDR3 length equals 16 residues. Germline lookup yields CDR1 SGHTA and CDR2 FQGNSA. V dropped 4 bases and J dropped 2 bases, with 18 bases sitting between them.

A remark on this clonotype: Being one base from a much bigger clone, this may be a read error. The CDR3 sequence: CSSSVADSYNSPLHF. The CDR3 DNA is TGTTCCAGCAGCGTAGCCGATTCCTATAATTCACCCCTCCACTTT. The chain couples TRBV9 to TRBJ1-6; no definite D call. The CDR3 is 15 residues long. From germline, CDR1 is SGDLS and CDR2 YYNGEE.

The gene calls are TRBV10-3 and TRBJ1-1; 12 bases fit TRBD1. With V trimmed by 2 bases and J by 4 bases, 8 bases remained unmatched. Germline CDR1 reads ENHRY; CDR2 reads SYGVKD. This CDR3 has 17 residues. The CDR3 DNA sequence: TGTGCCATCAGTGAGATGTCCGGGACAGGGGGCATCACTGAAGCTTTCTTT. Its protein product is CAISEMSGTGGITEAFF.

V gene TRBV28 combines with J gene TRBJ2-3; D may be TRBD1 (6 bases). Germline CDR1 reads MDHEN; CDR2 reads SYDVKM. The CDR3 has 15 amino acids. V lost 1 base, J lost 2 bases, and 10 bases lay in between. The CDR3 reads CASSLLQGPTDTQYF. CDR3 bases: TGTGCCAGCAGTTTATTACAGGGCCCCACAGATACGCAGTATTTT.

Ten or more counts support this clonotype. V is TRBV12-3 or TRBV12-4 and J is TRBJ1-1; D is unclear. The ends were cut back, 3 bases at V and 2 bases at J, with 7 bases in the middle. CDR3 size: 13 residues. CDR3 loop: CASSFFGNTEAFF. The CDR3 DNA reads as TGTGCCAGCAGTTTTTTTGGTAACACTGAAGCTTTCTTT.

This clonotype was recorded many times. The chain joins TRBV12-3 or TRBV12-4 to TRBJ2-1; D may be TRBD2 (5 bases). The CDR3 is 14 residues long. V was shortened by 3 bases and J by 7 bases, with 13 bases between the two germline ends. The DNA for the CDR3 is TGTGCCAGCAGTTTGGACTTGTTCCAAAATGAGCAGTTCTTC. This codes for CASSLDLFQNEQFF.

A few counts support this clonotype. The genes are TRBV27 and TRBJ2-1; the D call may be TRBD1 or TRBD2 (6 bases each). Germline assignment: CDR1 MNHEY and CDR2 SMNVEV (reference sequence). This CDR3 region has 15 residues. V was clipped by 4 bases and J by 5 bases, with 15 bases between them. This CDR3 reads CASSYASGADNEQFF. CDR3 DNA: TGTGCCAGCAGTTACGCCTCGGGGGCGGACAATGAGCAGTTCTTC.

This clonotype was seen ten or more times. The rearrangement links TRBV28 to TRBJ1-1; 7 nucleotides line up with TRBD1. V gave up 7 bases and J gave up 3 bases; unmatched junction bases: 11. Germline V gene sequence: CDR1 MDHEN, CDR2 SYDVKM. This CDR3 has 15 amino acids. In DNA, the CDR3 is TGTGCCAGCAACAGGGGAAGGATGATGCACACTGAAGCTTTCTTT. This encodes CASNRGRMMHTEAFF. The entire variable domain, with the rest obtained from reference TRBV28 and TRBJ1-1, is as follows: DVKVTQSSRYLVKRTGEKVFLECVQDMDHENMFWYRQDPGLGLRLIYFSYDVKMKEKGDIPEGYSVSREKKERFSLILESASTNQTSMYLCASNRGRMMHTEAFFGQGTRLTVV.

This clonotype has just a few counts. The rearrangement links TRBV20-1 to TRBJ2-2, with D uncertain. V was cut by 0 bases and J by 1 base, with 9 bases left in between. The CDR3 length is 15 residues. Germline lookup yields CDR1 DFQATT and CDR2 SNEGSKA (reference sequence). The CDR3 region is CSARDPEWNTGELFF. The CDR3 region has the DNA TGCAGTGCTAGAGATCCAGAATGGAACACCGGGGAGCTGTTTTTT.

This clonotype was recorded a few times. CDR3 in amino acids: CASSSQGFYEQYF. As DNA, the CDR3 is TGTGCCAGCAGTTCGCAGGGATTCTACGAGCAGTACTTC. The J gene is TRBJ2-7, the V gene TRBV28; D possibly corresponds to TRBD1 (5 bases). CDR1 is MDHEN and CDR2 is SYDVKM in the germline V gene. The V end was cut by 4 bases, the J end by 3 bases, with 10 bases between. The CDR3 runs to 13 residues.

This clonotype was counted a few times. This chain links TRBV7-6 with TRBJ2-7, with D tentatively TRBD1 (7 bases). In germline, CDR1 is SGHVS, CDR2 FNYEAQ. This CDR3 is built from 15 residues. V lost 5 bases to trimming and J lost 1 base, with 15 bases between them. The CDR3 DNA reads TGTGCCAGCAGCCGTACAGGGGAGGTTTCCTACGAGCAGTACTTC. This translates into CASSRTGEVSYEQYF.